This section outlines one TCR beta chain sequence together with its context. What it binds is unknown. This sample is drawn from a study of metastatic and nonmetastatic thyroid tumors. Study information: Thyroid patients, malignant and benign, had repertoires compared across blood and tumor or nodule tissue. Findings and caveats of the study: For both blood and tumor, malignant thyroid tumors reportedly showed significantly higher TCR beta diversity than benign nodules did.

The entire patient cohort was treatment-naive prior to thyroid surgery. The V segment lost 2 bases and the J segment 7 bases; nucleotides outside the gene matches: 5. This CDR3 has 15 amino acids. Germline V gene lookup returns CDR1 MNHEY and CDR2 SMNVEV (reference sequence). Methods used by the authors: Clinicopathological groups supplied CDR3 differences that were used to build a distant-metastasis classifier for papillary thyroid cancer. MiXCR re-clonotyped the PCR reads for TCRdb. The V and J calls follow TCRdb's processing rather than the paper's. The table includes 12,000 or so clones, 27% detected once.

This TCR was recovered from a male donor with papillary thyroid cancer or a benign thyroid nodule (not recorded which). Some clones in this sample may be carry-over from other donors' samples. The sequencing sample was made of adjacent normal tissue. The J gene is TRBJ2-1, the V gene TRBV27, with 10 nucleotides matching TRBD2. CDR3 protein: CASSLITSGENEQFF. As DNA, the CDR3 is TGTGCCAGCAGTTTAATCACTAGCGGGGAAAATGAGCAGTTCTTC.